The sequence of this TCR beta chain was determined in a study of control samples from healthy donors and cancer patients. The CDR3 consists of 13 residues. Trimming cost V 5 bases and J 6 bases; bases outside gene matches: 3. CDR1 and CDR2 (germline): KGHDR, SFDVKD. Sequenced by immunoSEQ multiplex PCR; TCRdb stores in-frame clones only, minus some. Seen here are 85,000 to 95,000 clones, roughly nine tenths observed once, and the top ten hold roughly an eighth. This rearrangement joins TRBV24-1 to TRBJ2-1, with 7 nucleotides matching TRBD1. Sequenced sample: blood. The receptor comes from a woman between 65 and 79 years old in good health. The CDR3 reads CATSGPGGNEQFF. CDR3 nucleotides: TGTGCCACCAGTGGGCCAGGGGGCAATGAGCAGTTCTTC.